This T cell receptor (beta chain) emerged from a study of blood T cell repertoires in COVID-19. Overall study: Both acute and convalescent COVID-19 samples were obtained from the United States, Italy and Spain. Sample material is recorded as cDNA or gDNA derived from T cells, B-cell-depleted T cells, or PBMCs.

Here immunoSEQ multiplex PCR was the method, and the copy in TCRdb shows in-frame clones only, minus some. The sample lists fewer than 400,000 clones; about 86% were seen once. Germline lookup yields CDR1 LNHNV and CDR2 YYDKDF (reference sequence). The CDR3 has 15 residues. V was cut by 0 bases and J by 2 bases, with 9 bases left in between. The clonotype comes from a woman aged 50 to 60 who had recovered from COVID-19. Material for sequencing was PBMCs or T cells enriched from blood (not recorded which). V usage is TRBV15 and J usage is TRBJ2-3; D remains unclear. CDR3 residues: CATSRDLVHTDTQYF. The DNA for the CDR3 is TGTGCCACCAGCAGAGACTTAGTCCACACAGATACGCAGTATTTT.